This T cell receptor beta chain came from a study of T cells expressing NK-cell markers (TCRdb year 2020). Background for the entire study: TCR beta-chain repertoires were profiled in sorted CD3+CD56+NKG2C+, CD3+CD56+NKG2C- and CD3+CD56-NKG2C+ T-cell subsets from eight donors. Libraries were sequenced as 2 x 150 bp reads on Illumina HiSeq 2000/2500, MiSeq or NextSeq. The study sequenced eight donors, all healthy volunteers chosen at random: three men and five women. Of the eight sequenced donors, seven were found to be HCMV-seropositive and one was found to be HCMV-seronegative.

Findings and caveats that apply to the study as a whole: Those dominant clonotypes were again the most abundant among CD3+CD56-NKG2C+ cells in a few donors, at roughly 25-60.1%. It remained unclear whether the expanded NKG2C-expressing T cell clones were specific for HCMV antigens. For five or six donors, the dominant CD3+CD56+NKG2C+ clonotypes were among the top 10 CD8+ clonotypes and accounted for about 1.0-7.5% of CD8+ T cells.

To determine HCMV serostatus, a commercial ELISA kit was used to detect HCMV-specific IgG in serum. Ficoll density gradient centrifugation was used to isolate peripheral blood mononuclear cells from blood. The instrument was an Illumina HiSeq 2000. The TCR beta cDNA libraries were made using 5'RACE template switching, a step that added both a universal primer site and unique molecular identifiers. cDNA synthesis was primed from the TCR beta constant segment and was followed by two successive PCR amplification steps. On the study's bioinformatics: Reads were demultiplexed and grouped by UMI with MIGEC, and clonotypes were assembled and quantified with MiTCR. To exclude erroneous sequences, any TCR cDNA sequence not supported by at least two reads was discarded. Downstream repertoire analysis used the tcR package, and clonotypes were matched across fractions by CDR3 nucleotide sequence plus V segment. VDJmatch was used to annotate antigen specificity against VDJdb, with one amino acid substitution in CDR3 permitted. After the reads were reprocessed by TCRdb, one entry was made per CDR3 protein sequence, with no DNA. It is TCRdb's table, rather than the study itself, that gives the V and J calls and clone size. The sample has 140,000 to 150,000 distinct CDR3 sequences on record. In total, the top ten clones hold 12% of the sample.

The germline V gene specifies SGHAT as CDR1 and FQNNGV as CDR2. Spanning cysteine to phenylalanine, the CDR3 consists of 18 amino acids. The protein alone is recorded here. Remarks on this clonotype: No cognate antigen has been identified for it.

The material sequenced was blood T cells: a sorted CD56 or NKG2C T cell subset, CD4+ or CD8+ T cells, or bulk PBMC T cells (not recorded which). This TCR derives from a man between 18 and 29 years old in good health. Donor details come from another sample of the same person, matched by shared clones. The chain links TRBV11-2 with TRBJ2-5; the D gene TCRdb calls, TRBD2, cannot be checked with no DNA. The CDR3 corresponds to CASSLDYLASGSWETQYF.